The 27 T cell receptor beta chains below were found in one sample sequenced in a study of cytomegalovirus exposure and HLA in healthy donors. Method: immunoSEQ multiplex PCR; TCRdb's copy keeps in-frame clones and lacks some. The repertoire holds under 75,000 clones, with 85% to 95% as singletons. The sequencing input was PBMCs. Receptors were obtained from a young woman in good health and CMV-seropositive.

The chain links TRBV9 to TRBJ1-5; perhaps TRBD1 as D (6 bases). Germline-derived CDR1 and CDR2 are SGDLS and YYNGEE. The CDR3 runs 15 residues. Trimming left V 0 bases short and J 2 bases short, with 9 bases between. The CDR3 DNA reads TGTGCCAGCAGCGTAGGGGACATGGGCAATCAGCCCCAGCATTTT. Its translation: CASSVGDMGNQPQHF.

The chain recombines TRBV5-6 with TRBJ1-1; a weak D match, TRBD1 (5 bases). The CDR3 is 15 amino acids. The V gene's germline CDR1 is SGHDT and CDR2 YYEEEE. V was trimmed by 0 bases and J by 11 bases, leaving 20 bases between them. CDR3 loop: CASSLVYRGSGKAFF. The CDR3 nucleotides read TGTGCCAGCAGCTTGGTTTATAGGGGAAGTGGTAAGGCTTTCTTT.

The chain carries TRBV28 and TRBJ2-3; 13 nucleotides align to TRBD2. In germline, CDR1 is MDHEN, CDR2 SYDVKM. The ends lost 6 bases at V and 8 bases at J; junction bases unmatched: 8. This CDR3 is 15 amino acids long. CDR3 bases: TGTGCCAGCAGGCGCTGGACTAGCGGGGGTGGTACGCAGTATTTT. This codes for CASRRWTSGGGTQYF.

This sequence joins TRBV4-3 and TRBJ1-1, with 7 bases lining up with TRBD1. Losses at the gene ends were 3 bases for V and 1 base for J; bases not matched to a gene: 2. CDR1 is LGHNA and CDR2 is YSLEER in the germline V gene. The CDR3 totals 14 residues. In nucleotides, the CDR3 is TGCGCCAGCAGCCAGGGACAGCAGAACACTGAAGCTTTCTTT. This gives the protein CASSQGQQNTEAFF.

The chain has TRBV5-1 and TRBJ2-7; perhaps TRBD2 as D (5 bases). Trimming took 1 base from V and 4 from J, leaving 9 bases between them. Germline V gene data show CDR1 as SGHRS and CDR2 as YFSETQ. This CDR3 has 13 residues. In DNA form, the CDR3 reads TGCGCCAGCAGCTTGAGTGAGGGTTACGAGCAGTACTTC. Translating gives CASSLSEGYEQYF. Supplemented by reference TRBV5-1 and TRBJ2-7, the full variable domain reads KAGVTQTPRYLIKTRGQQVTLSCSPISGHRSVSWYQQTPGQGLQFLFEYFSETQRNKGNFPGRFSGRQFSNSRSEMNVSTLELGDSALYLCASSLSEGYEQYFGPGTRLTVT.

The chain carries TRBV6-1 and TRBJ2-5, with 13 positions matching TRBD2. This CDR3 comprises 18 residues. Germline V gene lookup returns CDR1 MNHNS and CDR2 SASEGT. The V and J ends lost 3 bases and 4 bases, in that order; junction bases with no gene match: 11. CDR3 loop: CASSEGTSGGGPGETQYF. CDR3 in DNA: TGTGCCAGCAGTGAGGGCACTAGCGGGGGGGGCCCGGGAGAGACCCAGTACTTC.

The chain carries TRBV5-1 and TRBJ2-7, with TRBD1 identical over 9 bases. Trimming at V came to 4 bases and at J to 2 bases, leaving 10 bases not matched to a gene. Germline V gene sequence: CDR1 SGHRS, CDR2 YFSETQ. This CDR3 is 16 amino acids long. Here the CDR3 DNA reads TGCGCCAGCAGCCCTACCGGGACAGGGTTAACCTACGAGCAGTACTTC. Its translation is CASSPTGTGLTYEQYF.

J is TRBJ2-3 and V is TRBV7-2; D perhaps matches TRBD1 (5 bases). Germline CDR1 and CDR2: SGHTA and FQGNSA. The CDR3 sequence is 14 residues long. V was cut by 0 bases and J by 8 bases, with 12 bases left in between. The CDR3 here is CASSLAGRTPTQYF. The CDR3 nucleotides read TGTGCCAGCAGCTTAGCGGGGCGGACACCTACGCAGTATTTT.

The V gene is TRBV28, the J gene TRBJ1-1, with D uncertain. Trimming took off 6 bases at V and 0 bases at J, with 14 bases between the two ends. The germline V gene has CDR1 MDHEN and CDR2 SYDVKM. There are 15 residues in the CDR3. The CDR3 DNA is TGTGCCAGCAGCCTAAGGGAGGGTTTGAACACTGAAGCTTTCTTT. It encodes CASSLREGLNTEAFF.

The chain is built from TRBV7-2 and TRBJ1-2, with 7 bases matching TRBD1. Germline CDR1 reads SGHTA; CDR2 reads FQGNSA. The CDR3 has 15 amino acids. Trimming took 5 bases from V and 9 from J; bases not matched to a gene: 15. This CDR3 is CASSPRKQGTLSYTF. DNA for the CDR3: TGTGCCAGCAGCCCGCGAAAACAGGGGACGCTAAGCTACACCTTC. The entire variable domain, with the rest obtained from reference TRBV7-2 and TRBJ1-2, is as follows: GAGVSQSPSNKVTEKGKDVELRCDPISGHTALYWYRQSLGQGLEFLIYFQGNSAPDKSGLPSDRFSAERTGGSVSTLTIQRTQQEDSAVYLCASSPRKQGTLSYTFGSGTRLTVV.

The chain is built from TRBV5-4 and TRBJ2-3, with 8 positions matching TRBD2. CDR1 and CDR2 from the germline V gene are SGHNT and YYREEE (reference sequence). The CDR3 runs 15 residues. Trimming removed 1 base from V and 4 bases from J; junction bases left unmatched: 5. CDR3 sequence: CASSLTSGIPDTQYF. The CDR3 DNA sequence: TGTGCCAGCAGCTTGACTAGCGGAATCCCAGATACGCAGTATTTT.

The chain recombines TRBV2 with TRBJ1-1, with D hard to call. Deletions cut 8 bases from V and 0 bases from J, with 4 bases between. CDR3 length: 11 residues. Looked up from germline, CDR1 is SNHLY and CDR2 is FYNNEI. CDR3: CASLMNTEAFF. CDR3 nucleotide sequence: TGTGCCAGCTTAATGAACACTGAAGCTTTCTTT.

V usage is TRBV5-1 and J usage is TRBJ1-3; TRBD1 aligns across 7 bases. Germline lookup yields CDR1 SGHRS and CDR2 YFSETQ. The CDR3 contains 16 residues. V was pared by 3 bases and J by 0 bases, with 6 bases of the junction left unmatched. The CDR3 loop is CASSSTDRVSGNTIYF. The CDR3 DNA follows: TGCGCCAGCAGCTCGACTGACAGGGTCTCTGGAAACACCATATATTTT.

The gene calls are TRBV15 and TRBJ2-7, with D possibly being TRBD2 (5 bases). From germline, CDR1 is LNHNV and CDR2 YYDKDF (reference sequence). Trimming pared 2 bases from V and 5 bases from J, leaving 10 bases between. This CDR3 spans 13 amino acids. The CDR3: CATSRKDGNEQYF. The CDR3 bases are TGTGCCACCAGCAGAAAGGACGGGAACGAGCAGTACTTC.

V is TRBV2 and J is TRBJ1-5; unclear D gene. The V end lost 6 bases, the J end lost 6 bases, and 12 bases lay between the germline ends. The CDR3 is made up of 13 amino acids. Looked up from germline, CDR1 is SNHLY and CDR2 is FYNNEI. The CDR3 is CASSRREGQPQHF. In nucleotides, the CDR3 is TGTGCCAGCAGCAGACGGGAGGGTCAGCCCCAGCATTTT.

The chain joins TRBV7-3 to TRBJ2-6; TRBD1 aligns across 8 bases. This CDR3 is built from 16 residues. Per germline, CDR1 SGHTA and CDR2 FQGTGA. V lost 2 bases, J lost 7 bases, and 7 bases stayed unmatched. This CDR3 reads CASSLLGQGGANVLTF. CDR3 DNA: TGTGCCAGCAGCTTACTAGGACAGGGTGGAGCCAACGTCCTGACTTTC.

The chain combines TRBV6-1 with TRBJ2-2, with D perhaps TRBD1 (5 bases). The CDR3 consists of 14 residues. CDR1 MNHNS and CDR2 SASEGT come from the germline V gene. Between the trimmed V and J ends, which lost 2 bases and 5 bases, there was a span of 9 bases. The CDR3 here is CASSESGATGELFF. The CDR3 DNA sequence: TGTGCCAGCAGTGAATCTGGGGCAACCGGGGAGCTGTTTTTT.

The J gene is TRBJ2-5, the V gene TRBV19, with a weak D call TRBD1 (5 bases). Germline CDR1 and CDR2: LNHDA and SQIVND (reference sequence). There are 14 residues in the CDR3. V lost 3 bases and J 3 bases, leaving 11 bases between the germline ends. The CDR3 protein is CASSIPGWKETQYF. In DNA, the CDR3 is TGTGCCAGTAGTATCCCAGGGTGGAAAGAGACCCAGTACTTC.

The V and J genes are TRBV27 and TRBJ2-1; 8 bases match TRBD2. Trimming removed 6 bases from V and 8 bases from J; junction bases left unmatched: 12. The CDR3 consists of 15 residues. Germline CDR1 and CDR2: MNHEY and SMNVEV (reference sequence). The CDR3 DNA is TGTGCCAGCAGATGGACTAGCCGGTCTGTGGATGAGCAGTTCTTC. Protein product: CASRWTSRSVDEQFF.

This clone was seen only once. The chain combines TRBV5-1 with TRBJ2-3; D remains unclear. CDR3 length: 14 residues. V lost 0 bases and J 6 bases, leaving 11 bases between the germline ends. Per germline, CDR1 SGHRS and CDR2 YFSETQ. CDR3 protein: CASSLAPSPDTQYF. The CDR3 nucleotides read TGCGCCAGCAGCTTGGCTCCGAGTCCGGATACGCAGTATTTT.

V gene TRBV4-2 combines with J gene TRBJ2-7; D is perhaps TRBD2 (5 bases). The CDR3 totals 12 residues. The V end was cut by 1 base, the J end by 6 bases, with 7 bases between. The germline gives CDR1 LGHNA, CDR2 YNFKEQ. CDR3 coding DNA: TGTGCCAGCAGCCAAGGAGGGAGCGAGCAGTACTTC. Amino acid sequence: CASSQGGSEQYF.

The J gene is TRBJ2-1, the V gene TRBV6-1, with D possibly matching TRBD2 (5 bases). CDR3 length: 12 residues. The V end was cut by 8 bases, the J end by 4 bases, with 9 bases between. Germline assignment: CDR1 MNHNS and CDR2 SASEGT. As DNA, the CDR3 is TGTGCCAGCCTTCGAGGGTACAATGAGCAGTTCTTC. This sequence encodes CASLRGYNEQFF.

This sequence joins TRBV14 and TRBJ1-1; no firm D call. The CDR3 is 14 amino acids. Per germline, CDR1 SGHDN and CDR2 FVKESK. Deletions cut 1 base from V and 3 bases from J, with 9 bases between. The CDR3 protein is CASSQGAGYTEAFF. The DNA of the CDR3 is TGTGCCAGCAGCCAAGGGGCGGGGTACACTGAAGCTTTCTTT.

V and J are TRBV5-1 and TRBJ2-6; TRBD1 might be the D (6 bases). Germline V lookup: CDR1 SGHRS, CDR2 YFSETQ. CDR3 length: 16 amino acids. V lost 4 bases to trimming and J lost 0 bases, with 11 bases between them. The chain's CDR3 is CASSRTGPSGANVLTF. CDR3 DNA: TGCGCCAGCAGCCGAACAGGGCCCTCTGGGGCCAACGTCCTGACTTTC.

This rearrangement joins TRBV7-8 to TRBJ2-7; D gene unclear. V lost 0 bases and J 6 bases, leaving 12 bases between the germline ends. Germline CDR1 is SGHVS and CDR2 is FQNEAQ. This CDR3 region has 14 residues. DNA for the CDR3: TGTGCCAGCAGCTTAGCGCGTGCCATTACCGAGCAGTACTTC. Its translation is CASSLARAITEQYF.

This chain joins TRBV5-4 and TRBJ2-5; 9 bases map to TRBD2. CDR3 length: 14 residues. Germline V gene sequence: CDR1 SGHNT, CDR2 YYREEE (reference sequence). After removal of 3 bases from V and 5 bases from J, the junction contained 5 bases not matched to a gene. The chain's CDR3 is CASSWTSEGETQYF. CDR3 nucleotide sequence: TGTGCCAGCAGCTGGACTAGCGAGGGGGAGACCCAGTACTTC.

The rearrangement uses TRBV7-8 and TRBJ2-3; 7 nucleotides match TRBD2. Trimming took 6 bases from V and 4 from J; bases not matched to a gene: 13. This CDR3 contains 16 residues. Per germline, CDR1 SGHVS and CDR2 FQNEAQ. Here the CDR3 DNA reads TGTGCCAGCAGTCCTAAATGGGGGGGTTCTGCAGATACGCAGTATTTT. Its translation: CASSPKWGGSADTQYF.